This entry features one TCR beta chain sequence. This sample was taken from a study of T cells in narcolepsy. Trimming shortened V by 0 bases and J by 4 bases, and 10 bases separated the two germline ends. Germline CDR1 is SGHRS and CDR2 is YFSETQ. The CDR3 is 15 residues long. Produced via immunoSEQ multiplex PCR; TCRdb's table is partial and in-frame only. The table shows under 35,000 clones, with approximately 87% occurring only once. The clonotype was recovered from a human donor with narcolepsy. J is TRBJ2-2 and V is TRBV5-1; the D gene is possibly TRBD1 (5 bases). Sequenced material: CD45RA- memory CD4+ T cells from PBMCs. The CDR3 DNA sequence: TGCGCCAGCAGCTTGGGAGCTAGGGGCACCGGGGAGCTGTTTTTT. It encodes CASSLGARGTGELFF.